This T cell receptor beta chain was sequenced during a study of CD4 T cells in relation to SARS-CoV-2 and coronaviruses. Across the study: ViraFEST: approximately 10-day antigen culture of PBMCs, then TCR beta CDR3 sequencing.

To note about this clone: Its antigen is currently unknown.

This CDR3 is 13 amino acids long. CDR1 SGHVS and CDR2 FNYEAQ come from the germline V gene. The V gene lost 3 bases and the J gene lost 2 bases, with 8 bases spanning the gap. Whole-study findings and limits: Monoreactive clones expanded significantly more to SARS-CoV-2 than crossreactive clones did.

TCRdb's table, derived via immunoSEQ multiplex PCR, lists solely in-frame clones and lacks some. The top ten clones hold 5.5% to 8.5% of a sample with about 35,000 clones, about 80% of them seen once. The sequenced sample was naive CD4+ T cells from PBMCs, cultured in vitro. The subset is: naive CD4+ T cells isolated by negative enrichment. J is TRBJ2-7 and V is TRBV7-6, with D uncertain. This sequence originates from an adult with COVID-19. CDR3 sequence (DNA): TGTGCCAGCAGCTTTTTAGGACCCTACGAGCAGTACTTC. It codes for CASSFLGPYEQYF.